This entry lists 11 T cell receptor beta chains sequenced from one sample in a study of cytomegalovirus exposure and HLA in healthy donors. Researchers ran the PCR with 60 Vbeta and 13 Jbeta primers. Some clones are missing from TCRdb's copy, which holds only in-frame ones; the method was immunoSEQ multiplex PCR. Among 150,000 to 200,000 clones listed, around 87% were seen once. Sequencing used PBMCs. The receptor set was obtained from a young woman in good health and CMV-seronegative.

The V call is TRBV5-1, the J call TRBJ2-7; 10 nucleotides align to TRBD1. The CDR3 is made up of 16 amino acids. The germline gives CDR1 SGHRS, CDR2 YFSETQ. Losses at the gene ends were 0 bases for V and 4 bases for J; bases not matched to a gene: 7. CDR3 amino acids: CASSLEGGTGVYEQYF. CDR3 coding DNA: TGCGCCAGCAGCTTGGAGGGGGGGACAGGGGTTTACGAGCAGTACTTC.

The gene calls are TRBV19 and TRBJ1-5, with a weak D call TRBD1 (5 bases). The V and J ends lost 5 bases and 4 bases respectively, with 18 bases between them. This CDR3 comprises 16 residues. Germline CDR1 is LNHDA and CDR2 is SQIVND (reference sequence). The CDR3 spells CASSSRDREWNQPQHF. In DNA form, the CDR3 reads TGTGCCAGTAGTTCCAGGGACCGGGAGTGGAATCAGCCCCAGCATTTT.

V gene TRBV5-1 combines with J gene TRBJ1-5, with 7 bases that match TRBD1. V dropped 0 bases and J dropped 0; count of bases not matched to a gene: 0. The CDR3 spans 15 residues. Germline V CDR1 and CDR2: SGHRS, YFSETQ. The CDR3, as DNA: TGCGCCAGCAGCTTGGGGGACAGTAGCAATCAGCCCCAGCATTTT. Protein: CASSLGDSSNQPQHF.

The V call is TRBV15, the J call TRBJ2-1, with a possible D match to TRBD2 (6 bases). CDR3 length: 15 amino acids. Trimming cost V 0 bases and J 3 bases, with 9 bases left between them. Looked up from germline, CDR1 is LNHNV and CDR2 is YYDKDF (reference sequence). The CDR3 coding sequence is TGTGCCACCAGCAGAGAGGGAGGACTCTACAATGAGCAGTTCTTC. It yields the protein CATSREGGLYNEQFF.

For the CDR3, the DNA is TGTGCCAGCAGCCTCGGGACAGGGGGCGCTTTGCAGCCCCAGCATTTT. As protein: CASSLGTGGALQPQHF. V gene TRBV7-9 combines with J gene TRBJ1-5, with 12 bases aligning to TRBD1. Germline V gene data show CDR1 as SEHNR and CDR2 as FQNEAQ (reference sequence). The CDR3 is made up of 16 amino acids. V lost 5 bases, J lost 7 bases, and 9 bases stayed unmatched.

This sequence joins TRBV30 and TRBJ2-7, with a weak D call TRBD1 (6 bases). Deletions cut 5 bases from V and 5 bases from J, with 13 bases between. From germline, CDR1 is GTSNPN and CDR2 SVGIG (reference sequence). The CDR3 totals 12 residues. The CDR3 sequence is CAWDRSINEQYF. The CDR3 DNA follows: TGTGCCTGGGACAGGTCCATCAACGAGCAGTACTTC. Full variable domain (outside the CDR3, taken from reference TRBV30 and TRBJ2-7): SQTIHQWPATLVQPVGSPLSLECTVEGTSNPNLYWYRQAAGRGLQLLFYSVGIGQISSEVPQNLSASRPQDRQFILSSKKLLLSDSGFYLCAWDRSINEQYFGPGTRLTVT.

This clone was seen a single time. The chain is built from TRBV5-1 and TRBJ1-1; D might be TRBD1 (6 bases). This CDR3 comprises 13 residues. Germline loops: CDR1 SGHRS, CDR2 YFSETQ. V gave up 3 bases and J gave up 1 base, with 7 bases separating them. CDR3 nucleotide sequence: TGCGCCAGCAGCTGGGGACAGAACACTGAAGCTTTCTTT. This gives the protein CASSWGQNTEAFF.

The sample holds one count of this clone. The chain uses TRBV28 and TRBJ1-2; TRBD1 is a possible D gene (5 bases). This CDR3 has 13 amino acids. Per germline, CDR1 MDHEN and CDR2 SYDVKM. V was pared by 3 bases and J by 4 bases, with 9 bases between. CDR3 sequence (DNA): TGTGCCAGCAGTTTTGCCAGGGTCTATGGCTACACCTTC. Amino acid sequence: CASSFARVYGYTF.

The V call is TRBV5-4, the J call TRBJ2-6, with a possible D match to TRBD2 (6 bases). Trimming left V 2 bases short and J 4 bases short, with 13 bases between. The germline V gene has CDR1 SGHNT and CDR2 YYREEE (reference sequence). The CDR3 loop spans 16 amino acids. This CDR3 reads CASSLGTGEGANVLTF. CDR3 sequence (DNA): TGTGCCAGCAGCTTAGGGACGGGGGAAGGGGCCAACGTCCTGACTTTC.

The table lists this clone with a few counts. J is TRBJ2-7 and V is TRBV2; D may be TRBD2 (5 bases). Germline CDR1 SNHLY, CDR2 FYNNEI. The CDR3 runs 14 residues. The V end was cut by 8 bases, the J end by 1 base, with 15 bases between. CDR3 residues: CASQTGLGSYEQYF. DNA for the CDR3: TGTGCCAGCCAGACCGGACTCGGGTCCTACGAGCAGTACTTC.

This clone was seen once. The chain recombines TRBV28 with TRBJ1-5; D may be TRBD1 (5 bases). Germline-derived CDR1 and CDR2 are MDHEN and SYDVKM. Trimming removed 5 bases from V and 3 bases from J, with 8 bases in between. The CDR3 contains 13 residues. In DNA form, the CDR3 reads TGTGCCAGCAGTCAGGGCTACAATCAGCCCCAGCATTTT. Its protein product is CASSQGYNQPQHF.